This paragraph reports one T cell receptor beta chain. This entry is derived from a study of T cell changes during pregnancy in multiple sclerosis. TCRdb keeps only in-frame clones here, not all; method: immunoSEQ multiplex PCR. This repertoire shows 25,000 or so clones, about 88% found once; its top ten account for roughly 1%. The origin of this receptor is a female donor in good health, enrolled as a control in a pregnancy study. The source was CD4+ T cells from peripheral blood mononuclear cells, collected in the first trimester of pregnancy.

In DNA form, the CDR3 reads TGTGCCAGCAGCGACGAGACAGGGTTGGGTTGGGGCTACACCTTC. As protein: CASSDETGLGWGYTF. The chain uses TRBV5-4 and TRBJ1-2; 7 nucleotides align to TRBD1. CDR3 size: 15 residues. CDR1 and CDR2 (germline): SGHNT, YYREEE (reference sequence). V was pared by 4 bases and J by 8 bases, with 14 bases of the junction left unmatched.